This T cell receptor beta chain stems from a study of shared clonotypes between healthy human individuals (dated by TCRdb to 2018 to 2021). Study-level background: Three men and two women, aged 18 to 49 years, made up the cohort. For each donor, CD4 naive and CD4 memory were each given three plates, CD8 naive was given two plates, and CD8 memory was given one plate. To estimate repertoire size and how much clonotypes are shared between individuals, the study performed deep sequencing of blood TCR repertoires from five healthy adults. To increase sequencing depth and limit assay-specific biases, TCR repertoire library preparation and sequencing were carried out by different laboratories using diverse techniques. Per donor, leukapheresis produced somewhere between about 0.94 and 9 billion PBMCs.

In regard to this clone: It lacks a known antigen. No quality values exist for individual bases; no much larger clone is one base distant.

V drops 1 base and J drops 0 bases, leaving 10 bases in between. CDR1 and CDR2 were assigned from the germline V gene (reference sequence) as GTSNPN and SVGIG. From the cysteine up to the phenylalanine, the CDR3 has a length of 15 residues. Left in the record is the CDR3 DNA by itself, 45 bases read in frame from the first base. Healthy HIV-negative adults with no recently reported acute infections or vaccinations were included as donors. All donors were Caucasian adults living in Nashville, Tennessee, USA. CD4+ T cells were enriched by magnetic negative selection, after which naive cells were positively selected on CD45RA and the negative fraction was taken as the memory subset. Blood was obtained by leukapheresis, after which PBMCs were separated by Ficoll-Histopaque density gradient centrifugation and cryopreserved in liquid nitrogen vapor phase. Purity and quantity of every magnetically sorted T cell population were checked by analytical flow cytometry. Each sorted fraction had its genomic DNA isolated and then quantified by UV absorbance on a Nanodrop 2000c.

Using the deep immunoSEQ assay, multiplex PCR amplified TCR CDR3 regions from genomic DNA. Extracted genomic DNA from each cell subset was distributed evenly across all wells of several immunoSEQ 96-well plates, and each plate was treated as a replicate. For sorted subsets, 200 to 250 ng of genomic DNA, equivalent to some 30,000 T cell genomes, went into each replicate PCR. Purified libraries were quantified with a Qubit 3.0 fluorometer, sized on a Bioanalyzer 2100, and re-quantified with the KAPA Library Quantification kit. Each immunoSEQ 96-well plate was sequenced on its own single-read 150-cycle Illumina NextSeq 550 flow cell. In the source study's methods: Because the immunoSEQ output included only junctional sequences and no quality scores, the filtering could not be the same as the filtering used for full-length reads. To assign V/J genes and CDR3, sequences were annotated using PyIR, a Python wrapper for IgBLAST v1.9, with IMGT germline references. Reads were removed for weak V/J assignments (E-value above 1e-6), missing CDR3, stop codons, out-of-frame junctions, or ambiguous translated residues. V3J clonotypes were defined as sequences sharing the same inferred V gene, J gene, and CDR3 amino acid sequence. The percentage overlap between two repertoires was calculated by dividing the number of shared unique clonotypes by the size of the smaller repertoire. Richness of each repertoire was evaluated using RTK rarefaction, the Chao1 estimator, and Recon v2.1 estimates of unobserved clonotypes. OLGA was used to compute generation probabilities for all TCRbeta clonotypes that the gDNA method yielded from a handful of donors. Sourced from immuneACCESS, this table was stored by TCRdb with only in-frame sequences that have V and J called. A share of the clones is absent; for the studies checked, an unresolved V gene accounts for under half, and the remainder has no known explanation. V and J calls plus clone size are reproduced from that table; the DNA served to infer D and trimming. The sample table contains around 2.1 million clones; only one count was recorded for 95% of them. Roughly 0.13% of the sample rests with the top ten.

Points the paper makes about the study in general: Across a handful of donors, about 5.2% of naive CD4, over 3% of naive CD8, 2.3% of memory CD4, and about 0.4% of memory CD8 clonotypes were shared. Rarefaction of sorted-subset datasets indicated incomplete sequencing despite the large sequencing depth. Sampling was restricted to blood, and TCR repertoires in tissue are likely to differ from TCR repertoires in blood. Pairwise subsampling indicated that sequencing depth was expected to affect the degree of clonotype sharing among donors. Compared with non-shared clonotypes, the clonotypes found in all four sorted-subset donors had higher generation probabilities. The genetic and exposure-history diversity represented was limited by the small number of donors. Naive subsets generally had larger estimated clonotype richness than memory subsets.

The sample comprised naive CD4+ T cells sorted from blood. This sample's cell subset or site label indicates: CD45RA+ positively selected. The receptor's source is a man between 18 and 29 years old in good health. This chain joins TRBV30 to TRBJ1-3, with no D gene named confidently. The DNA is TGTGCCTGGAGTGATCGTGCTTCCTCTGGAAACACCATATATTTT. Its translation reads: CAWSDRASSGNTIYF.